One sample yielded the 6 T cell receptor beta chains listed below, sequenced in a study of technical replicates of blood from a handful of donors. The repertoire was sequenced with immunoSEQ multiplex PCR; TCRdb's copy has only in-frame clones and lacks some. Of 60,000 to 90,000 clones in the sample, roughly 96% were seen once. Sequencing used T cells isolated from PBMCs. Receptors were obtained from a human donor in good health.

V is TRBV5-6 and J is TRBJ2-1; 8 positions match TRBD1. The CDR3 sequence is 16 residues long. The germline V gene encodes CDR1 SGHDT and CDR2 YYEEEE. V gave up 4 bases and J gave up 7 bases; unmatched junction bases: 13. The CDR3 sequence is CASSPTRQGLWNEQFF. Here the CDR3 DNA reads TGTGCCAGCAGCCCCACCCGACAGGGGTTGTGGAATGAGCAGTTCTTC. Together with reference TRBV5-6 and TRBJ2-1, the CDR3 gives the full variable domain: DAGVTQSPTHLIKTRGQQVTLRCSPKSGHDTVSWYQQALGQGPQFIFQYYEEEERQRGNFPDRFSGHQFPNYSSELNVNALLLGDSALYLCASSPTRQGLWNEQFFGPGTRLTVL.

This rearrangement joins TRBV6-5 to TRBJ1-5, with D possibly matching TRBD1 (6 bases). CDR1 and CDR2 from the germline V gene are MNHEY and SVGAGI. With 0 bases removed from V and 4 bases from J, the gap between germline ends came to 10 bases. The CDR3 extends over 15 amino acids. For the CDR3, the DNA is TGTGCCAGCAGTTACTCAGGACAGAGTAATCAGCCCCAGCATTTT. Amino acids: CASSYSGQSNQPQHF.

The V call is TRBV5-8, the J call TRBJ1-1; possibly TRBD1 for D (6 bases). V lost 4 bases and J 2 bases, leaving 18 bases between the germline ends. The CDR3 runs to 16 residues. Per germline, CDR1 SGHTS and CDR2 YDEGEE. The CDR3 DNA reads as TGTGCCAGCAGCCTAGAGCCGACAGGTATTAACACTGAAGCTTTCTTT. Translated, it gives CASSLEPTGINTEAFF.

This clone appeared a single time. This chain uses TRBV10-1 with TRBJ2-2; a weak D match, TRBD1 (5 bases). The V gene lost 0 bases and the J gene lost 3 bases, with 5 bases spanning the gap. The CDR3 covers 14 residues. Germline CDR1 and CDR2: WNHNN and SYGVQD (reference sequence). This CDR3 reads CASSESTDTGELFF. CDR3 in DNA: TGCGCCAGCAGTGAGTCGACAGACACCGGGGAGCTGTTTTTT.

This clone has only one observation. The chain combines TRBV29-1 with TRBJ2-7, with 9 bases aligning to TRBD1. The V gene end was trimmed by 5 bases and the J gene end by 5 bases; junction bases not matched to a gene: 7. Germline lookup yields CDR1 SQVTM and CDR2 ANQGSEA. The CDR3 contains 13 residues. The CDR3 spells CSVQGTGINEQYF. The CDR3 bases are TGCAGCGTTCAAGGGACAGGGATCAACGAGCAGTACTTC.

The CDR3 sequence is CASRWGTEPYEQYF. The CDR3 nucleotides read TGTGCCAGTAGATGGGGGACAGAGCCCTACGAGCAGTACTTC. The gene calls are TRBV19 and TRBJ2-7; 7 bases are shared with TRBD1. The J segment lost 2 bases and the V segment lost 6 bases, leaving 7 bases of the junction unmatched. The CDR3 covers 14 residues. In germline, CDR1 is LNHDA, CDR2 SQIVND (reference sequence).